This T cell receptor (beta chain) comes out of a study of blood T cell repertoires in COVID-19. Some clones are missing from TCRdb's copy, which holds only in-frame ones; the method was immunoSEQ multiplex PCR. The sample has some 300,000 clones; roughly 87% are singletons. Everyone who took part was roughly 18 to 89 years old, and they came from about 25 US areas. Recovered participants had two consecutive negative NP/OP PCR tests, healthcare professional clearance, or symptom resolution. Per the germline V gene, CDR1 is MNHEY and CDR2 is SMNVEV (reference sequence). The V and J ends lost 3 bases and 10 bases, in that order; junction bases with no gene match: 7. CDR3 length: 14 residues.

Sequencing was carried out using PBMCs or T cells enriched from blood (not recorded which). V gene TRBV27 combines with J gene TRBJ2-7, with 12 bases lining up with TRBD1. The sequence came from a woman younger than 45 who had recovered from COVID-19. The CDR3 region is CASSLGQGASKQYF. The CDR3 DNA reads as TGTGCCAGCAGTTTGGGACAGGGGGCCTCCAAACAGTACTTC.